The subject of this entry is one T cell receptor (beta chain). Antigen unknown. Possible read error: a much larger clone is one base away. This entry comes from a study of molecular identifiers for immune sequencing clone quantification. Overall study results and limits: Detectable among approximately 1 million naive cells, according to reports, was Jurkat TCR RNA spiked in from one cell.

Germline V gives CDR1 SEHNR, CDR2 FQNEAQ (reference sequence). The CDR3 is 12 amino acids. Trimming took off 5 bases at V and 11 bases at J, with 15 bases between the two ends. Listed TCR primers and previously described methods were used for bulk TCR libraries. TCRdb itself ran the PCR reads through MiXCR, one entry per CDR3 protein. The sample has about 510,000 distinct CDR3 sequences; about a fifth are singletons. The gene calls are TRBV7-9 and TRBJ1-2; D is ambiguous. Sequenced sample: naive CD8+ T cells from blood, with Jurkat cell RNA spiked in. Sample subset: FACS-sorted CD8+CD4-CCR7+CD45RA+ naive T cells. The origin of this receptor is a human donor in good health. Some libraries in this study had Jurkat cell RNA spiked in. The CDR3 spells CASSGEGAPYTF. In DNA form, the CDR3 reads TGTGCCAGCAGCGGCGAAGGTGCTCCATACACCTTC.